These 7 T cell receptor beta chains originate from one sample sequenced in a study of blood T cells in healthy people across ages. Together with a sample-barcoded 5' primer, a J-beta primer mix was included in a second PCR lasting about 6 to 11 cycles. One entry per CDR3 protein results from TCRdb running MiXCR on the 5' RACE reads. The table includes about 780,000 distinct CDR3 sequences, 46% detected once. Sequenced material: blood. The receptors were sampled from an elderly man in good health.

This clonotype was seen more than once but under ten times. This CDR3 reads CASSLLAAAVYEQYF. The CDR3 DNA is TGTGCCAGCAGTCTACTAGCCGCGGCCGTATACGAGCAGTACTTC. The chain joins TRBV28 to TRBJ2-5; D might be TRBD2 (6 bases). TRBJ2-7 matches the DNA end more closely, so the J call is doubtful. Germline values: CDR1 MDHEN, CDR2 SYDVKM. The CDR3 runs 15 residues.

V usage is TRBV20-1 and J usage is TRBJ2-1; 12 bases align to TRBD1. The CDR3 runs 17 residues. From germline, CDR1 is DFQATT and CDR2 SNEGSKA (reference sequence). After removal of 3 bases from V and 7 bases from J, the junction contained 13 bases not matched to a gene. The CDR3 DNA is TGCAGTGCTAGGGTCCCACCGGGACAGGGGGCGGATAATGAGCAGTTCTTC. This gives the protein CSARVPPGQGADNEQFF.

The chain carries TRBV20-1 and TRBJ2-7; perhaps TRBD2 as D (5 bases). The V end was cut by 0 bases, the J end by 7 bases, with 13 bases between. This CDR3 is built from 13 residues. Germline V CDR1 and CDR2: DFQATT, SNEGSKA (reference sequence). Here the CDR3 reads CSARESASYEQYF. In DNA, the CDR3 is TGCAGTGCTAGAGAATCGGCTAGCTATGAGCAGTACTTC.

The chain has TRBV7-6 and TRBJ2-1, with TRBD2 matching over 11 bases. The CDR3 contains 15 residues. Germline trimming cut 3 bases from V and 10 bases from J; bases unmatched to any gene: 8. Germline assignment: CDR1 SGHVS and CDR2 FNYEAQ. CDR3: CASSLGTSGGEEQFF. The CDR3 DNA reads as TGTGCCAGCAGCTTGGGGACTAGCGGTGGGGAGGAGCAGTTCTTC.

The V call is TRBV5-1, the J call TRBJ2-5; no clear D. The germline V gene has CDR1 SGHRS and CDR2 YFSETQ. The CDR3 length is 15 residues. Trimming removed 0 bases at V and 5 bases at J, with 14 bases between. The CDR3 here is CASSLGGYGTETQYF. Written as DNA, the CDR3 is TGCGCCAGCAGCTTGGGTGGGTACGGAACCGAGACCCAGTACTTC.

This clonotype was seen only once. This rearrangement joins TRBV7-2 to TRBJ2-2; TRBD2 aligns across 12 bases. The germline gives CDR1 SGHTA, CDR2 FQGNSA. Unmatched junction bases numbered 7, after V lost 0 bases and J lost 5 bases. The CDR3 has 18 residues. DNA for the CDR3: TGTGCCAGCAGCTTAGCTGTGACTAGCGGGAGTGGAACCGGGGAGCTGTTTTTT. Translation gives CASSLAVTSGSGTGELFF.

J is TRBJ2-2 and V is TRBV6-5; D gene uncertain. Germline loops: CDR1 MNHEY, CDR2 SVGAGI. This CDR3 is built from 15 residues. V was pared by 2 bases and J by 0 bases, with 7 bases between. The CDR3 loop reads CASSYDGSNTGELFF. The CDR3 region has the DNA TGTGCCAGCAGTTACGACGGGTCGAACACCGGGGAGCTGTTTTTT.